Here is one TCR beta chain with its context. Its antigen is currently unknown. Researchers used 5'RACE with constant-segment primers to make TCR alpha and TCR beta cDNA libraries that carry sample barcodes and UMIs. TCRdb recomputed calls from the 5' RACE reads with MiXCR, one row per CDR3 protein. The table shows 400,000 or so distinct CDR3 sequences, with 20% to 25% occurring only once. CDR1 and CDR2 from the germline V gene are SGHRS and YFSETQ. The CDR3 runs to 9 residues. V dropped 6 bases and J dropped 7 bases, with 2 bases sitting between them. This entry belongs to a study of T-cell memory formation after mild COVID-19. Study-wide findings and caveats: Of the contracting clones, CD4+ ones lay mainly in CM and EM, and CD8+ ones in EMRA. Clones that contracted from day 15 to 85 were balanced CD4/CD8, while later expanders leaned CD4+. Researchers found some responding clones in pre-infection memory, a sign that cross-reactive memory joined.

The TCR comes from an adult woman who had mild COVID-19 (a few samples of this study predate the infection). Cell type and time point are not known. The sample comprised PBMCs or a T cell subset sorted from them (not recorded which). V and J are TRBV5-1 and TRBJ1-5; D not resolved. The CDR3: CASTQPQHF. The CDR3 DNA reads TGCGCCAGCACCCAGCCCCAGCATTTT. Full variable domain (remainder filled in from reference TRBV5-1 and TRBJ1-5): KAGVTQTPRYLIKTRGQQVTLSCSPISGHRSVSWYQQTPGQGLQFLFEYFSETQRNKGNFPGRFSGRQFSNSRSEMNVSTLELGDSALYLCASTQPQHFGDGTRLSIL.